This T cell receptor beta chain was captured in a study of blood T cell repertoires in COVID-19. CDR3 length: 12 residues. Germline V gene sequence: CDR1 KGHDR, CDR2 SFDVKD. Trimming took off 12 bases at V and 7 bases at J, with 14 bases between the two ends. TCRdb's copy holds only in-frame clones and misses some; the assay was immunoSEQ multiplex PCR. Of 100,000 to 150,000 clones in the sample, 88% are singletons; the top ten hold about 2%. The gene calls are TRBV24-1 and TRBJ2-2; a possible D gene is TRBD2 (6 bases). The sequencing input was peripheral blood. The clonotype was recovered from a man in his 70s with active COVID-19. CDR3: CASGGGDGELFF. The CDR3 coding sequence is TGTGCCTCCGGGGGTGGGGACGGGGAGCTGTTTTTT.